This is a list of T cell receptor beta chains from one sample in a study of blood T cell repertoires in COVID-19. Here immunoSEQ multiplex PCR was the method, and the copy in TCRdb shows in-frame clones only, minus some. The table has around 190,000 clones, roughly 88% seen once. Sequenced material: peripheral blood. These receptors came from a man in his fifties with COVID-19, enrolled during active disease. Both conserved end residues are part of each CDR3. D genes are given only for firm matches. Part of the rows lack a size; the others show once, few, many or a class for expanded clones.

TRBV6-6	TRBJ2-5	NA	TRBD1	TGTGCCAGCAGACTACAGGGGGGAGAGACCCAGTACTTC	CASRLQGGETQYF
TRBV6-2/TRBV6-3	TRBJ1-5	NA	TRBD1	TGTGCCAGCAGCCGCACAGGGGCCCTTGATCGACCCCAGCATTTT	CASSRTGALDRPQHF
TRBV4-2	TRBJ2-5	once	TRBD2	TGTGCCAGCAGCCAAGGCGGGGGGGCCTCCCAAGAGACCCAGTACTTC	CASSQGGGASQETQYF
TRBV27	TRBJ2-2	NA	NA	TGTGCCAGCAGTTTTCTATCGAACACCGGGGAGCTGTTTTTT	CASSFLSNTGELFF
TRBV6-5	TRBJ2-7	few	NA	TGTGCCAGCAGCCGGGGGGCTTACTACGAGCAGTACTTC	CASSRGAYYEQYF
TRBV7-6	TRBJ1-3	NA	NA	TGTGCCAGCAGCCCCAGGGGTGTAGAAAACACCATATATTTT	CASSPRGVENTIYF
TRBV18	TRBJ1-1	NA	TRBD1	TGTGCCAGCTCACTGGAGGACAGGGCGGACACTGAAGCTTTCTTT	CASSLEDRADTEAFF
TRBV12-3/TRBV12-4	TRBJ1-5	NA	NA	TGTGCCAGCAGTTTACAGCGGATACAGCCCCAGCATTTT	CASSLQRIQPQHF
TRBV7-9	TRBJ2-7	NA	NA	TGTGCCAGCAGCTTTGGCAGGGATTACGAGCAGTACTTC	CASSFGRDYEQYF
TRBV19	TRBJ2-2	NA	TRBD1	TGTGCCAGTAGGCCACAGGGGAGCACCGGGGAGCTGTTTTTT	CASRPQGSTGELFF
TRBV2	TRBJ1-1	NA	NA	TGTGCCAGCAGCCTACAGGGCGCGGACACTGAAGCTTTCTTT	CASSLQGADTEAFF
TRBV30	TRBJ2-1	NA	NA	TGTGCCTGGAGAAGACAGTCCTACAATGAGCAGTTCTTC	CAWRRQSYNEQFF
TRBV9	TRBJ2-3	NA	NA	TGTGCCAGCAGCGCCCAATTGACTAGCACAGATACGCAGTATTTT	CASSAQLTSTDTQYF
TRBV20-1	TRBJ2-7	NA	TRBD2	TGCAGTGCTAGTGAGGTCGGGAGGATGTACGAGCAGTACTTC	CSASEVGRMYEQYF
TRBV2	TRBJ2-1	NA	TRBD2	TGTGCCAGCAGGGGAGCGGGAGCCTACAATGAGCAGTTCTTC	CASRGAGAYNEQFF
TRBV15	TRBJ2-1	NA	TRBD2	TGTGCCACCAGCAGAGATTACAGCGGGAGGGCCCATGAGCAGTTCTTC	CATSRDYSGRAHEQFF